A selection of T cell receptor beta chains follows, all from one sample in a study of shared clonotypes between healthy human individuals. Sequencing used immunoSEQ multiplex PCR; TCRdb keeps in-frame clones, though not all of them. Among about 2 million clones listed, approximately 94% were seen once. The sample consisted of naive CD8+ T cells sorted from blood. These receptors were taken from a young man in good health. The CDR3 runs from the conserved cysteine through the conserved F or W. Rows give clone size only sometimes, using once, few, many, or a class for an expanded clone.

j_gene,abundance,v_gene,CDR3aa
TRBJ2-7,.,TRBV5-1,CASSLAGLSYEQYF
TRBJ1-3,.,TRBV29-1,CSGTDVDFSGNTIYF
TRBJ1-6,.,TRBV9,CASSPTGVYSPLHF
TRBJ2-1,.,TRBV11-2,CASSLRPNEQFF
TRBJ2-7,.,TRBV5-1,CASSLGPLNEQYF
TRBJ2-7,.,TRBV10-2,CASSGTVSYEQYF
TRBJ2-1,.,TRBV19,CASSIGHNEQFF
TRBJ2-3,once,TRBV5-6,CASSLISGRAVSTDTQYF
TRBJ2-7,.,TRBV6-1,CASKESYYEQYF
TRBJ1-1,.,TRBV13,CASTRGHMNTEAFF
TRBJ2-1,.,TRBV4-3,CASSQGTYNEQFF
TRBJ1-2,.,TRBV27,CASSLYGGFNYGYTF
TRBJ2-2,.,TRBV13,CASSLLGPGGPTDGELFF
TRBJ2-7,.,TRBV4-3,CASSQDTWGQIDEQYF
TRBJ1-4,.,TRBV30,CAWSPGFNEKLFF
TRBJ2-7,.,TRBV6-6,CATLRDASYEQYF
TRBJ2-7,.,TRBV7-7,CASSLGGDRETYEQYF
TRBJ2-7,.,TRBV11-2,CASSLEVRGTYEQYF
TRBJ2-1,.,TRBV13,CASSPDWSSYNEQFF
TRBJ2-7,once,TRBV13,CASSLGLQGYEQYF
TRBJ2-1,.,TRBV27,CASGGERLSYNEQFF
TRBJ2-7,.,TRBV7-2,CASSSTSGTAYEQYF
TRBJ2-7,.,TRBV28,CASSPPGEAYEQYF
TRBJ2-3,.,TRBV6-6,CASSYNEGGTDTQYF
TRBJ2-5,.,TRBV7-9,CASSPFQETQYF
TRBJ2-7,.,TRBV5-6,CASSLGGPKGGPYEQYF
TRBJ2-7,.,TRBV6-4,CASSEVKAGFKEQYF
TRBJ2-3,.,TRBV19,CASSIDREDTQYF
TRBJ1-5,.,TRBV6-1,CASSEWRGRSNQPQHF
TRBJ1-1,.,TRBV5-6,CASSLLYLGVKGTEAFF
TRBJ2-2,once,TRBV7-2,CASSLTSGGTGELFF
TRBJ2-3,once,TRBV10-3,CAISDQGSDTQYF
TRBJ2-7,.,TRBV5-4,CASSSMGAEDEQYF
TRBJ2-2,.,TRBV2,CASSGDSSSNTGELFF
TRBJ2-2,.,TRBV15,CATSLGITGELFF
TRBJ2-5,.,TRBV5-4,CATVAGPTAETQYF
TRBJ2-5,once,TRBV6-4,CASSDSIQETQYF
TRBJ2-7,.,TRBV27,CASSAGGGWGTHEQYF
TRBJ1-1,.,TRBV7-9,CASSQLTGVNTEAFF
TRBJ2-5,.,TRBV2,CASSDPGVVETQYF
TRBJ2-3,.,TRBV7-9,CASSEESSVSTDTQYF
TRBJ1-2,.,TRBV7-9,CASSQGHSTPEGYTF
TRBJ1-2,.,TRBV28,CASTTMGEVVGYTF
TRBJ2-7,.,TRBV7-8,CASRDGYEQYF
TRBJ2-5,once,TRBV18,CASSPPDEETQYF
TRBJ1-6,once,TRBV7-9,CASSFVPGQGADDSPLHF
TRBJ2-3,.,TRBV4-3,CASSQNLEGALSTDTQYF
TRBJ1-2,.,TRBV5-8,CASTLDNYGYTF
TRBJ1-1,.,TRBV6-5,CASSYPGQTEAFF
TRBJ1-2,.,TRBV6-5,CASRQQVGPPYGYTF
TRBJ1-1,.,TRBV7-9,CASSLFQEGAEAFF
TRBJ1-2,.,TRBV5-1,CASSLDGGARGYTF